A selection of T cell receptor beta chains follows, all from one sample in a study of cytomegalovirus exposure and HLA in healthy donors. Assay used: immunoSEQ multiplex PCR; TCRdb lists only in-frame clones, some missing. The table has around 79,000 clones, roughly 73% seen once. Sequenced material: PBMCs. The source is a woman in her 40s in good health and CMV-seropositive. Both conserved end residues are part of each CDR3. The D gene is left open where the match is weak. Size tells how often a clone was seen (once, few, many) or the class of an expanded clone, and some rows leave it out.

V gene	J gene	clone size	D gene	CDR3 DNA	CDR3 protein
TRBV18	TRBJ1-2	NA	NA	TGTGCCAGCTCACCGGGAGATGGCTACACCTTC	CASSPGDGYTF
TRBV28	TRBJ2-7	NA	NA	TGTGCCAGCAGTCCCCCTCGGGACGAGCAGTACTTC	CASSPPRDEQYF
TRBV7-9	TRBJ2-3	NA	TRBD2	TGTGCCAGCACCATGGGCTTCCTAGCGGGTATCACAGATACGCAGTATTTT	CASTMGFLAGITDTQYF
TRBV4-3	TRBJ2-7	NA	NA	TGCGCCAGCAGCCAAGCTTCTGGAACAGGATCCCCCCACTACGAGCAGTACTTC	CASSQASGTGSPHYEQYF
TRBV27	TRBJ1-1	NA	NA	TGTGCCAGCAGTCCCCTCCCGTCGACGGGGAACACTGAAGCTTTCTTT	CASSPLPSTGNTEAFF
TRBV4-1	TRBJ1-3	NA	NA	TGCGCCAGCAGCCAAACAACAAGCTCTGGAAACACCATATATTTT	CASSQTTSSGNTIYF
TRBV18	TRBJ1-2	NA	NA	TGTGCCAGCTCACCAGGCGGGGGTTATGGCTACACCTTC	CASSPGGGYGYTF
TRBV19	TRBJ2-3	NA	TRBD2	TGTGCCAGTAGTATCAACCCGGGACTAGCGGGCGTACACACAGATACGCAGTATTTT	CASSINPGLAGVHTDTQYF
TRBV19	TRBJ1-1	NA	TRBD1	TGTGCCAGTAGTACCCAAGGGACAGCTCTCACTGAAGCTTTCTTT	CASSTQGTALTEAFF
TRBV29-1	TRBJ1-5	few	NA	TGCAGCGTTGCAAAGGGAGGTTTGGGACAGCCCCAGCATTTT	CSVAKGGLGQPQHF
TRBV30	TRBJ1-1	medium-sized	NA	TGTGCCTGGATGCCCAGGAAGAGCCATGAAGCTTTCTTT	CAWMPRKSHEAFF
TRBV9	TRBJ2-1	NA	NA	TGTGCCAGCAGCGTAGTATTCGGACTCGGGAATGAGCAGTTCTTC	CASSVVFGLGNEQFF
TRBV19	TRBJ1-1	NA	NA	TGTGCCAGTTGCCCGACAGAAAACACTGAAGCTTTCTTT	CASCPTENTEAFF
TRBV5-1	TRBJ2-1	NA	TRBD2	TGCGCCAGCAGCTTGCCGGCTGCTAGCGGGAGTACTAATGAGCAGTTCTTC	CASSLPAASGSTNEQFF
TRBV6-5	TRBJ2-5	few	TRBD2	TGTGCCAGCAGTTACGGGTCGGGGGGCCAAGAGACCCAGTACTTC	CASSYGSGGQETQYF
TRBV4-2	TRBJ1-4	few	NA	TGTGCCAGCAGCCAAGTAGCCAAGAATGAAAAACTGTTTTTT	CASSQVAKNEKLFF
TRBV19	TRBJ1-4	NA	TRBD1	TGTGCCAGTACCCCCAAGGTGGGGACAGGGGGGTTAAATGAAAAACTGTTTTTT	CASTPKVGTGGLNEKLFF
TRBV6-1	TRBJ1-2	once	TRBD1	TGTGCCAGCAGTGCTACAGGGGACTATGGCTACACCTTC	CASSATGDYGYTF
TRBV4-3	TRBJ1-6	NA	TRBD1	TGCGCCAGCAGCCCTGTGATGGACAGGGCCTTTTCTAGTTCACCCCTCCACTTT	CASSPVMDRAFSSSPLHF
TRBV9	TRBJ2-1	NA	NA	TGTGCCAGCAGCGCCCTGCCTAGCAATGAGCAGTTCTTC	CASSALPSNEQFF
TRBV25-1	TRBJ2-1	once	TRBD1	TGTGCCAGCAGTGAACAGGGGGCGGGTGAGCAGTTCTTC	CASSEQGAGEQFF
TRBV11-3	TRBJ2-1	NA	TRBD1	TGTGCCAGCAGCTTAGTCGAGGGGGCTCAAGAGCAGTTCTTC	CASSLVEGAQEQFF
TRBV9	TRBJ1-6	NA	TRBD1	TGTGCCAGCAGCGTTCGACAGGGGGCTTCACCCCTCCACTTT	CASSVRQGASPLHF
TRBV9	TRBJ1-2	NA	NA	TGTGCCAGCAGCGTAGGGGGGGTATTAGGGGGCTACACCTTC	CASSVGGVLGGYTF
TRBV28	TRBJ1-2	NA	NA	TGTGCCAGCAGTTCCGCCAGGGGCTACACCTTC	CASSSARGYTF
TRBV28	TRBJ2-7	few	NA	TGTGCCAGCAGCTACCCGGGGAGGCAGGCCGAGCAGTACTTC	CASSYPGRQAEQYF
TRBV9	TRBJ2-5	NA	NA	TGTGCCAGCAGCGTAGGGATTTTGGAGGAGACCCAGTACTTC	CASSVGILEETQYF
TRBV7-8	TRBJ2-5	NA	NA	TGTGCCAGCAGCTTAGCTAATCTCCGACTAACGCGAAAAGAGACCCAGTACTTC	CASSLANLRLTRKETQYF
TRBV30	TRBJ2-7	NA	NA	TGTGCCTGGAGTTCCCTCTCCTACGAGCAGTACTTC	CAWSSLSYEQYF
TRBV4-3	TRBJ2-1	NA	NA	TGCGCCAGCAGCCAGGACAGCTGGCTCAATGAGCAGTTCTTC	CASSQDSWLNEQFF
TRBV28	TRBJ1-4	few	NA	TGTGCCAGCAGTTTAACGGGGAATGAAAAACTGTTTTTT	CASSLTGNEKLFF
TRBV6-5	TRBJ2-3	NA	NA	TGTGCCAGCAGAGTTACTAGCACAGATACGCAGTATTTT	CASRVTSTDTQYF
TRBV6-4	TRBJ1-2	medium-sized	TRBD1	TGTGCCAGCAGCGACACGGGACAGGCACTATATGGCTACACCTTC	CASSDTGQALYGYTF
TRBV13	TRBJ2-2	NA	TRBD2	TGTGCCAGCAGCTTAGGCAATCCCGGACTAGCGGGACTAACCGGGGAGCTGTTTTTT	CASSLGNPGLAGLTGELFF
TRBV10-3	TRBJ1-1	NA	NA	TGTGCCATCAGTGAGGAACCGGGAGCGGGGAACACTGAAGCTTTCTTT	CAISEEPGAGNTEAFF
TRBV28	TRBJ2-3	NA	TRBD2	TGTGCCAGCAGTTTACTTAGCGGGGGGGCAGATACGCAGTATTTT	CASSLLSGGADTQYF
TRBV5-8	TRBJ1-1	NA	NA	TGTGCCAGCAGCTTGACAGGACGGAACACTGAAGCTTTCTTT	CASSLTGRNTEAFF
TRBV28	TRBJ2-5	few	NA	TGTGCCAGCAGTTTAAGACTAAAGACCCAGTACTTC	CASSLRLKTQYF
TRBV7-3	TRBJ2-5	NA	NA	TGTGCCAGCAGCTCTACAGGGTCCGCTTATGGCCAAGAGACCCAGTACTTC	CASSSTGSAYGQETQYF
TRBV7-2	TRBJ1-1	NA	NA	TGTGCCAGCAGCTTCCTCGGTGGGAACACTGAAGCTTTCTTT	CASSFLGGNTEAFF
TRBV14	TRBJ1-1	few	TRBD1	TGTGCCAGCAGCGCACGGACAGGGAACACTGAAGCTTTCTTT	CASSARTGNTEAFF
TRBV5-8	TRBJ2-1	NA	NA	TGTGCCAGCAGCTTGGAAATCAGCAATGAGCAGTTCTTC	CASSLEISNEQFF
TRBV4-3	TRBJ2-3	NA	TRBD2	TGCGCCAGCAGCCATCGGGGGGGATCAGATACGCAGTATTTT	CASSHRGGSDTQYF
TRBV15	TRBJ2-7	NA	TRBD1	TGTGCCGCCCAATCCGGGACAGGGAGGTACGAGCAGTACTTC	CAAQSGTGRYEQYF
TRBV4-1	TRBJ2-1	NA	TRBD2	TGCGCCAGCAGCCCGACTAGCAAACAATACAATGAGCAGTTCTTC	CASSPTSKQYNEQFF
TRBV15	TRBJ2-1	NA	TRBD2	TGTGCCACCAGCATCGGACTAGCGGGAACAGAGCAGTTCTTC	CATSIGLAGTEQFF
TRBV28	TRBJ1-1	NA	TRBD1	TGTGCCAGCAGTATCGCCACAGGGGGCGCCTCTGAAGCTTTCTTT	CASSIATGGASEAFF
TRBV5-4	TRBJ1-1	NA	NA	TGTGCCAGCAGCTTGGGGGGCCGGGGGGGCGCTGAAGCTTTCTTT	CASSLGGRGGAEAFF
TRBV5-1	TRBJ1-1	NA	NA	TGCGCCAGCAGCTTGGGACATGAAGCTTTCTTT	CASSLGHEAFF